This entry describes one TCR beta chain. Germline V gene sequence: CDR1 SNHLY, CDR2 FYNNEI. V lost 6 bases and J lost 4; bases outside the gene matches: 8. CDR3 length: 15 amino acids. This sample is drawn from a study of blood T cell repertoires in COVID-19. Study in general: There were acute and convalescent COVID-19 samples, and they came from the United States, Italy and Spain.

Method: immunoSEQ multiplex PCR; TCRdb's copy keeps in-frame clones and lacks some. The data hold 350,000 or so clones, with over 85% observed a single time. Sequencing input: peripheral blood. The chain employs TRBV2 and TRBJ2-2; 7 positions agree with TRBD1. The sequence came from a woman in her sixties or seventies with COVID-19, enrolled during active disease. CDR3 bases: TGTGCCAGCAGACTCCGGGACAGAAGCACCGGGGAGCTGTTTTTT. Its protein product is CASRLRDRSTGELFF.